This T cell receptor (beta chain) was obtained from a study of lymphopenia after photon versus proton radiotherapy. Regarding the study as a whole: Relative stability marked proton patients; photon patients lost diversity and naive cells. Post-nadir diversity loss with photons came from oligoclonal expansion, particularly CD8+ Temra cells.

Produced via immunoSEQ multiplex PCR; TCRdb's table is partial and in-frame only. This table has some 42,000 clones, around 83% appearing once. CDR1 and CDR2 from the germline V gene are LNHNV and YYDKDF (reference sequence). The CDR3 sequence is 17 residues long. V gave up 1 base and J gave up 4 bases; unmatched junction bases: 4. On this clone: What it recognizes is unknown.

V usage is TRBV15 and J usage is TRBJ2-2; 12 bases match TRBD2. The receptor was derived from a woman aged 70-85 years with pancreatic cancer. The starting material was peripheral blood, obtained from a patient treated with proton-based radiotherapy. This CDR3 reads CATSRVMTSGSTGELFF. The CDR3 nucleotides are TGTGCCACCAGCAGAGTAATGACTAGCGGGAGCACCGGGGAGCTGTTTTTT.